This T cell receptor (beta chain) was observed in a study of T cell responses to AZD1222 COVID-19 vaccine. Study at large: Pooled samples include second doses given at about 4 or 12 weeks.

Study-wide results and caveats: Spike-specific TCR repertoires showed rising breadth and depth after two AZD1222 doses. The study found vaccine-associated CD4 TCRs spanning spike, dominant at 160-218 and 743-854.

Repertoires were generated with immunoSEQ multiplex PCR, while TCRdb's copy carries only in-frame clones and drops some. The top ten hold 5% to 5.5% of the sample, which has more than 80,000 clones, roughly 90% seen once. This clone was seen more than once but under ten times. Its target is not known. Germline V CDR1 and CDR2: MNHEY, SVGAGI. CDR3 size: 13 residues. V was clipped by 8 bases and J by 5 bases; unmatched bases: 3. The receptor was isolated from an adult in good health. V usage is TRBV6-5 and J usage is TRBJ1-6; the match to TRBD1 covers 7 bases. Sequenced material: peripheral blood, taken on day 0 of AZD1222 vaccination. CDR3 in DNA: TGTGCCAGCGGGGACAGTAATAATTCACCCCTCCACTTT. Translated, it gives CASGDSNNSPLHF.